These T cell receptor beta chains were read from a single sample in a study of T cells in localized non-small cell lung cancer. TCRdb's table, derived via immunoSEQ multiplex PCR, lists solely in-frame clones and lacks some. The profile covers 3,000 or so clones, with about 28% appearing a single time and more than 9.5% taken by the ten largest. The material sequenced was lung tumor tissue, taken before any cancer treatment. Receptors originate from a man aged 35 to 70 with stage I lung adenocarcinoma. The CDR3 runs from the conserved cysteine through the conserved F or W. A D gene is named only where the DNA matches it firmly.

V: TRBV11-3
J: TRBJ1-2
D: -
CDR3: CASSWTDSNYGYTF

V: TRBV19
J: TRBJ1-1
D: -
CDR3: CASSSGKNTEAFF

V: TRBV18
J: TRBJ1-1
D: TRBD1
CDR3: CASSPRQGTNTEAFF

V: TRBV9
J: TRBJ2-3
D: TRBD2
CDR3: CASSATSGGAQDTQYF

V: TRBV4-1
J: TRBJ1-1
D: -
CDR3: CASSQGTVNTEAFF

V: TRBV9
J: TRBJ1-1
D: -
CDR3: CASSVLNAGRTEAFF

V: TRBV2
J: TRBJ1-1
D: -
CDR3: CASSEFHGSTEAFF

V: TRBV11-3
J: TRBJ1-3
D: -
CDR3: CASSPSGPGNTIYF

V: TRBV27
J: TRBJ2-3
D: -
CDR3: CATRISANLPTDTQYF

V: TRBV5-1
J: TRBJ2-7
D: -
CDR3: CASSLAQGLRDYEQYF

V: TRBV9
J: TRBJ1-2
D: TRBD1
CDR3: CASSVEYPGGYGYTF

V: TRBV9
J: TRBJ2-2
D: -
CDR3: CASRASDANTGELFF

V: TRBV28
J: TRBJ1-6
D: -
CDR3: CASSFSRQFNSPLHF

V: TRBV29-1
J: TRBJ1-2
D: TRBD1
CDR3: CSIGQGATNYGYTF

V: TRBV30
J: TRBJ1-4
D: -
CDR3: CAWSPQEKLFF

V: TRBV29-1
J: TRBJ2-5
D: TRBD1
CDR3: CSGAGTAKETQYF

V: TRBV6-8
J: TRBJ1-6
D: -
CDR3: CASTQGYSPLHF

V: TRBV6-8
J: TRBJ1-1
D: -
CDR3: CASSRTTNTEAFF

V: TRBV11-3
J: TRBJ2-5
D: TRBD2
CDR3: CASSLGGGVDSETQYF

V: TRBV18
J: TRBJ2-3
D: -
CDR3: CASSQTNADTQYF

V: TRBV11-3
J: TRBJ2-1
D: TRBD2
CDR3: CASSLRRGGRREQFF

V: TRBV5-1
J: TRBJ2-2
D: TRBD2
CDR3: CASRSSGGNTGELFF

V: TRBV29-1
J: TRBJ1-2
D: TRBD1
CDR3: CSVAVSSQGAGYTF

V: TRBV19
J: TRBJ2-7
D: -
CDR3: CASSIGNSYEQYF

V: TRBV15
J: TRBJ1-3
D: -
CDR3: CATSSLATSGNTIYF

V: TRBV11-3
J: TRBJ2-5
D: TRBD1
CDR3: CASSLEVDRDISETQYF

V: TRBV28
J: TRBJ1-3
D: -
CDR3: CASRPEDNSGNTIYF

V: TRBV30
J: TRBJ1-5
D: -
CDR3: CAWSPLGAVSNQPQHF

V: TRBV9
J: TRBJ2-1
D: -
CDR3: CASSAEANEQFF

V: TRBV19
J: TRBJ1-6
D: TRBD1
CDR3: CASSIGQGLRSPLHF

V: TRBV11-3
J: TRBJ2-1
D: -
CDR3: CASSFSGTSNEQFF

V: TRBV28
J: TRBJ1-1
D: -
CDR3: CASSKHGPNTEAFF

V: TRBV11-3
J: TRBJ1-2
D: -
CDR3: CASSSPGGLNYGYTF

V: TRBV10-1
J: TRBJ1-1
D: -
CDR3: CASSPGTLNTEAFF

V: TRBV19
J: TRBJ1-1
D: -
CDR3: CASSITDTTEAFF

V: TRBV29-1
J: TRBJ2-2
D: TRBD1
CDR3: CSVGGQGIGELFF